These T cell receptor beta chains were read from a single sample in a study of CD8 T cells in Susac syndrome. One entry per CDR3 protein results from TCRdb running MiXCR on the immunoSEQ multiplex PCR reads. The repertoire holds approximately 280,000 distinct CDR3 sequences, with 85% as singletons. Sequencing was carried out using CD8+ T cells from PBMCs. These receptors were collected from a human donor with multiple sclerosis. Each CDR3 is given with its conserved first and last residue. D genes are given only for firm matches. Expanded clones are given a class, and other clones once, few, many or no size at all.

V gene	D gene	clone size	J gene	CDR3 protein	CDR3 DNA
TRBV27	.	.	TRBJ2-1	CASSLGTKQFF	TGTGCCAGCAGTTTAGGGACGAAGCAGTTCTTC
TRBV19	.	once	TRBJ2-4	CASSHGQIAKNIQYF	TGTGCCAGTAGTCACGGACAGATAGCCAAAAACATTCAGTACTTC
TRBV28	.	.	TRBJ2-1	CASSPLLSYNEQFF	TGTGCCAGCAGCCCACTTCTGAGTTACAATGAGCAGTTCTTC
TRBV19	TRBD1	.	TRBJ2-1	CASRGQGVPFYNEQFF	TGTGCCAGTAGAGGACAGGGAGTCCCCTTTTACAATGAGCAGTTCTTC
TRBV27	.	.	TRBJ2-2	CASRNSGANTGELFF	TGTGCCAGCAGGAACTCAGGGGCGAACACCGGGGAGCTGTTTTTT
TRBV20-1	TRBD2	.	TRBJ2-7	CSARGTSGISYEQYF	TGCAGTGCTAGAGGGACTAGCGGGATCTCCTACGAGCAGTACTTC
TRBV9	TRBD1	.	TRBJ2-2	CASSVGRTGTTGELFF	TGTGCCAGCAGCGTGGGCAGGACAGGAACTACCGGGGAGCTGTTTTTT
TRBV28	.	.	TRBJ2-5	CASSLWRGAKKETQYF	TGTGCCAGCAGTTTATGGAGGGGGGCGAAAAAAGAGACCCAGTACTTC
TRBV29-1	.	.	TRBJ2-2	CSAYTGELFF	TGCAGCGCCTACACCGGGGAGCTGTTTTTT
TRBV28	.	.	TRBJ1-1	CASSPAGTGAPFGAEAFF	TGTGCCAGCAGTCCAGCCGGTACGGGGGCCCCGTTTGGCGCGGAAGCTTTCTTT
TRBV7-9	.	.	TRBJ2-3	CASSSEGSTDTQYF	TGTGCCAGCAGCTCCGAAGGATCCACAGATACGCAGTATTTT
TRBV3-1	TRBD1	.	TRBJ2-7	CASSRPNRGSYEQYF	TGTGCCAGCAGCCGACCTAACAGGGGGTCCTACGAGCAGTACTTC
TRBV5-1	.	.	TRBJ2-1	CASSLPGGQEQFF	TGCGCCAGCAGCTTGCCCGGCGGGCAGGAGCAGTTCTTC
TRBV11-2	.	.	TRBJ2-6	CASSTSTAGANVLTF	TGTGCCAGCAGCACGTCGACAGCTGGGGCCAACGTCCTGACTTTC
TRBV5-1	TRBD2	.	TRBJ2-1	CASRLDGILAGEPTAYNEQFF	TGCGCCAGCAGGCTTGACGGGATTCTAGCGGGAGAACCAACCGCCTACAATGAGCAGTTCTTC
TRBV29-1	.	.	TRBJ1-2	CSVFQGGYGYTF	TGCAGCGTGTTTCAGGGAGGCTATGGCTACACCTTC
TRBV28	TRBD2	.	TRBJ2-5	CASGLAGEGETQYF	TGTGCCAGCGGGCTAGCGGGAGAGGGAGAGACCCAGTACTTC
TRBV20-1	.	.	TRBJ2-7	CSASNQGYEQYF	TGCAGTGCTAGTAACCAGGGCTACGAGCAGTACTTC
TRBV11-2	.	.	TRBJ2-1	CASSPRSSSNEQFF	TGTGCCAGCAGCCCTCGATCTAGCAGTAATGAGCAGTTCTTC
TRBV28	TRBD1	.	TRBJ1-5	CASRQTGYSNQPQHF	TGTGCCAGCAGACAGACAGGGTATAGCAATCAGCCCCAGCATTTT
TRBV6-2/TRBV6-3	.	.	TRBJ2-4	CASRPDGGPKQYF	TGTGCCAGCAGGCCGGACGGGGGGCCGAAGCAGTACTTC
TRBV7-9	.	.	TRBJ1-4	CASSSTTGGTNEKLFF	TGTGCCAGCAGCTCGACGACGGGGGGTACTAATGAAAAACTGTTTTTT
TRBV3-1	TRBD2	.	TRBJ2-1	CASSQEGDPPQREGLYNEQFF	TGTGCCAGCAGCCAAGAAGGCGATCCCCCCCAGCGGGAGGGCCTTTACAATGAGCAGTTCTTC
TRBV6-5	.	.	TRBJ1-1	CASSYPRLGAEAFF	TGTGCCAGCAGTTACCCGAGGCTGGGGGCTGAAGCTTTCTTT
TRBV24-1	TRBD1	.	TRBJ2-2	CATADRGGTGELFF	TGTGCCACCGCCGACAGGGGTGGCACCGGGGAGCTGTTTTTT
TRBV9	.	.	TRBJ2-2	CASSVAGQSGTGELFF	TGTGCCAGCAGCGTAGCCGGTCAAAGTGGGACCGGGGAGCTGTTTTTT
TRBV11-1	.	.	TRBJ2-7	CASSSMTLAGYEQYF	TGTGCCAGCAGCAGCATGACTCTAGCTGGATACGAGCAGTACTTC
TRBV12-3/TRBV12-4	.	.	TRBJ2-2	CASSFLPAGELFF	TGTGCCAGCAGTTTTCTTCCGGCCGGGGAGCTGTTTTTT
TRBV4-1	.	.	TRBJ1-4	CASISRHSATNEKLFF	TGCGCCAGCATTTCGAGACATAGTGCAACTAATGAAAAACTGTTTTTT
TRBV7-3	.	.	TRBJ2-1	CASSPPTTGRSYNEQFF	TGTGCCAGCAGCCCTCCCACTACAGGGCGCTCCTACAATGAGCAGTTCTTC
TRBV5-1	TRBD1	.	TRBJ1-4	CASSRTDRGYEKLFF	TGCGCCAGCAGCCGAACGGACAGGGGCTATGAAAAACTGTTTTTT
TRBV18	.	.	TRBJ2-5	CASSPTIEQTQYF	TGTGCCAGCTCACCGACTATCGAACAGACCCAGTACTTC
TRBV28	.	.	TRBJ2-7	CASTSRGRASYEQYF	TGTGCCAGCACCTCTCGGGGTAGGGCCTCCTACGAGCAGTACTTC
TRBV24-1	TRBD1	.	TRBJ2-7	CATRDRGFYEQYF	TGTGCCACCAGGGACAGGGGTTTTTACGAGCAGTACTTC